The TCR beta chain under discussion was sequenced for a study of technical replicates of blood from several donors. The CDR3 has 14 amino acids. The V gene end was trimmed by 4 bases and the J gene end by 2 bases; junction bases not matched to a gene: 4. Germline CDR1 reads LGHNA; CDR2 reads YSLEER. Here immunoSEQ multiplex PCR was the method, and the copy in TCRdb shows in-frame clones only, minus some. The sample holds roughly 68,000 clones, around 87% seen once. This clonotype was obtained from a human donor in good health. Some clones in this sample may be carry-over from other donors' samples. The rearrangement uses TRBV4-3 and TRBJ1-2, with 7 positions matching TRBD1. What was sequenced was PBMCs. This chain's CDR3 is CASSRETGNYGYTF. The DNA for the CDR3 is TGCGCCAGCAGCCGAGAGACAGGGAACTATGGCTACACCTTC.